What follows are 15 T cell receptor beta chains derived from one specimen sequenced in a study of CD8 T cells in ankylosing spondylitis. Via MiXCR, TCRdb re-called the 5' RACE reads, giving one row per CDR3 protein. The repertoire holds a few hundred thousand distinct CDR3 sequences, with around 18% as singletons. The sequenced sample consisted of blood, either unsorted or a sorted T cell fraction (not recorded which). These receptor sequences come from a male donor with ankylosing spondylitis or in good health (not recorded which).

CDR3 sequence reads: CASSYGTGLMYEQYV. As DNA, the CDR3 is TGTGCCAGCAGCTACGGGACAGGGCTTATGTACGAGCAGTACGTC. The V gene is TRBV11-1, the J gene TRBJ2-7; 9 nucleotides line up with TRBD1. This CDR3 spans 15 amino acids. Trimming removed 4 bases from V and 4 bases from J; junction bases left unmatched: 8. The germline CDR1 and CDR2 sequences are SGHAT and FQDESV (reference sequence).

At least ten counts were recorded for this clonotype. J is TRBJ1-2 and V is TRBV6-1; 9 bases are a match to TRBD1. The CDR3 has 14 residues. The germline gives CDR1 MNHNS, CDR2 SASEGT. J gave up 5 bases and V 6 bases, and 7 bases lay outside the gene matches. CDR3 nucleotides: TGTGCCAGCAGGACGCTAGGGACAGGGTATGGCTACACCTTC. It codes for CASRTLGTGYGYTF.

The rearrangement joins TRBV15 to TRBJ1-5; 8 positions agree with TRBD1. Germline-derived CDR1 and CDR2 are LNHNV and YYDKDF (reference sequence). V lost 1 base and J lost 2; bases outside the gene matches: 7. The CDR3 length is 17 residues. CDR3 residues: CATSRVWTGTGNQPQHF. The CDR3 DNA is TGTGCCACCAGCAGAGTTTGGACAGGGACGGGCAATCAGCCCCAGCATTTT.

The table lists this clonotype with many counts. CDR3 amino acids: CASSLQGLKNTGELFF. The CDR3 DNA reads as TGTGCCAGCAGCTTACAGGGACTGAAGAACACCGGGGAGCTGTTTTTT. The chain couples TRBV7-2 to TRBJ2-2; TRBD2 might be the D (6 bases). Trimming took off 2 bases at V and 1 base at J, with 11 bases between the two ends. Germline V gene data show CDR1 as SGHTA and CDR2 as FQGNSA. This CDR3 has 16 residues.

In this sample, this clonotype turned up a few times. The V gene is TRBV25-1, the J gene TRBJ2-1; D might be TRBD1 (8 bases). The germline gives CDR1 MGHDK, CDR2 SYGVNS. The CDR3 runs to 17 residues. The V and J ends lost 2 bases and 2 bases respectively, with 16 bases between them. CDR3: CASSEQGGDRPYNEQFF. DNA of the CDR3: TGTGCCAGCAGTGAACAAGGGGGGGACAGGCCCTACAATGAGCAGTTCTTC.

This clonotype has more than one count but fewer than ten. The chain carries TRBV2 and TRBJ1-2; D may be TRBD1 (5 bases). Per the germline V gene, CDR1 is SNHLY and CDR2 is FYNNEI. The CDR3 has 14 residues. V was cut by 6 bases and J by 8 bases, with 19 bases left in between. CDR3 protein: CASRVFGLGVGYTF. CDR3 nucleotides: TGTGCCAGCAGGGTATTCGGGCTAGGGGTCGGCTACACCTTC.

The rearrangement links TRBV20-1 to TRBJ1-5; D is unclear. The V gene lost 3 bases and the J gene lost 0 bases, with 9 bases spanning the gap. The CDR3 is made up of 14 amino acids. Germline values: CDR1 DFQATT, CDR2 SNEGSKA (reference sequence). The CDR3 DNA follows: TGCAGTGCTAGGAGGACCCTTAGCAATCAGCCCCAGCATTTT. This gives the protein CSARRTLSNQPQHF.

The rearrangement joins TRBV6-5 to TRBJ2-4, with TRBD2 matching 7 bases. The V and J ends lost 2 bases and 0 bases, in that order; junction bases with no gene match: 1. Germline loops: CDR1 MNHEY, CDR2 SVGAGI. There are 15 residues in the CDR3. CDR3 sequence (DNA): TGTGCCAGCAGTTACGGGGGGGTAGCCAAAAACATTCAGTACTTC. Translating it yields CASSYGGVAKNIQYF.

This chain links TRBV18 with TRBJ2-7, with D possibly being TRBD2 (6 bases). This CDR3 is built from 16 residues. V was clipped by 3 bases and J by 4 bases, with 19 bases between them. The germline V gene has CDR1 KGHSH and CDR2 LQKENI. The CDR3 nucleotides are TGTGCCAGCTCACCGCGGGGTACCGGGGCATTATACGAGCAGTACGTC. Translating it yields CASSPRGTGALYEQYV.

This clonotype was detected only a few times. The rearrangement links TRBV4-1 to TRBJ1-2, with a weak D call TRBD1 (5 bases). Germline CDR1 is MGHRA and CDR2 is YSYEKL. V dropped 1 base and J dropped 6 bases, with 9 bases sitting between them. The CDR3 spans 13 residues. For the CDR3, the DNA is TGCGCCAGCAGCCAAGCCCGAGGGGATGGCTACACCTTC. Amino acid sequence: CASSQARGDGYTF.

V is TRBV5-1 and J is TRBJ1-5; maybe TRBD1 (6 bases). The CDR3 covers 14 residues. V gave up 0 bases and J gave up 6 bases, with 10 bases separating them. Germline CDR1 and CDR2: SGHRS and YFSETQ. The CDR3 nucleotides read TGCGCCAGCAGCTTGGCCGGGGGGCTTCAGCCCCAGCATTTT. Its translation: CASSLAGGLQPQHF.

This clonotype appeared a few times. The chain recombines TRBV18 with TRBJ2-5; D could derive from TRBD1 or TRBD2 (5 bases each). In germline, CDR1 is KGHSH, CDR2 LQKENI. This CDR3 region has 15 residues. Deletions cut 6 bases from V and 0 bases from J, with 14 bases between. CDR3 protein: CASSGPGRDQETQYF. For the CDR3, the DNA is TGTGCCAGCTCGGGCCCGGGACGGGACCAAGAGACCCAGTACTTC.

This clonotype was seen a few times. The rearrangement links TRBV29-1 to TRBJ2-1; TRBD2 agrees at 16 bases. Germline loops: CDR1 SQVTM, CDR2 ANQGSEA. The CDR3 extends over 17 amino acids. V gave up 5 bases and J gave up 5 bases; unmatched junction bases: 9. The CDR3, as DNA: TGCAGCGTTCCCCCGGGACTAGCGGGAGGGCCCCACAATGAGCAGTTCTTC. It is translated as CSVPPGLAGGPHNEQFF.

This chain connects TRBV5-1 to TRBJ2-1; the D is unclear. Germline V gives CDR1 SGHRS, CDR2 YFSETQ. Trimming removed 4 bases at V and 1 base at J, with 9 bases between. This CDR3 has 14 residues. The CDR3 sequence is CASSPDLSYNEQFF. As DNA, the CDR3 is TGCGCCAGCAGCCCCGACTTGTCCTACAATGAGCAGTTCTTC.

This clonotype has at least ten counts. V gene TRBV6-1 combines with J gene TRBJ2-5; 7 bases are a match to TRBD1. The J segment lost 2 bases and the V segment lost 6 bases, leaving 3 bases of the junction unmatched. This CDR3 has 13 amino acids. In germline, CDR1 is MNHNS, CDR2 SASEGT. The CDR3 coding sequence is TGTGCCAGCAGGGGGACAGCACAAGAGACCCAGTACTTC. This sequence encodes CASRGTAQETQYF.